The entry below describes one T cell receptor (beta chain). Under the authors' procedure: Amplified reference gene primers provided the basis for estimating nucleated cell counts. TCRdb keeps only in-frame clones here, not all; method: immunoSEQ multiplex PCR. V, J and clone size were drawn from that table, and D and trimming were deduced from the DNA. The data contain around 250,000 clones, under 90% of them seen just once; the ten biggest clones take up 0.94%. The sample is drawn from a study of blood T cell repertoires in COVID-19. Turning to the study itself: Specimens from acute and convalescent COVID-19 originated in the United States, Italy and Spain.

V was cut by 1 base and J by 3 bases, with 4 bases left in between. From germline, CDR1 is KGHSH and CDR2 LQKENI. The CDR3 is 13 residues long. The material sequenced was peripheral blood. This sequence originates from a middle-aged woman who had recovered from COVID-19. This sequence joins TRBV18 and TRBJ1-5, with no clear D. CDR3 sequence: CASSPLSNQPQHF. For the CDR3, the DNA is TGTGCCAGCTCACCACTCTCCAATCAGCCCCAGCATTTT.